One TCR beta chain is described in this entry. The data derive from a study of T cell changes during pregnancy in multiple sclerosis. This CDR3 is built from 17 residues. V was shortened by 0 bases and J by 4 bases, with 19 bases between the two germline ends. The germline V gene has CDR1 SGHRS and CDR2 YFSETQ. Clones were read by immunoSEQ multiplex PCR, and TCRdb kept only the in-frame ones, dropping some. The data contain under 45,000 clones, 88% of them singletons. This TCR was sampled from a female donor with multiple sclerosis, enrolled in a pregnancy study. The source material was CD4+ T cells from peripheral blood mononuclear cells, sampled in the second trimester of pregnancy. The J gene is TRBJ1-1, the V gene TRBV5-1; D is unclear. CDR3 amino acids: CASSLAEGFAEGTEAFF. As DNA, the CDR3 is TGCGCCAGCAGCTTGGCCGAAGGGTTTGCGGAGGGCACTGAAGCTTTCTTT.